This T cell receptor (beta chain) emerged from a study of somatic mutations in cytotoxic T cells in rheumatoid arthritis. Note on this clone: Its antigen is undetermined.

The germline V gene encodes CDR1 MDHEN and CDR2 SYDVKM. This CDR3 has 16 residues. The V and J ends lost 6 bases and 5 bases, in that order; junction bases with no gene match: 15. Flow cytometry served to check the purity of CD4+ and CD8+ cells, which were isolated by positive magnetic bead selection. Whole-study results and caveats: For CD8+ T-cell clonality, rheumatoid arthritis patients and age-matched healthy controls did not differ significantly. Exceedance of 20% of CD8+ cells by the largest CD8+ clone occurred in 8 of 65 patients.

The method was immunoSEQ multiplex PCR; TCRdb's version includes in-frame clones alone and lacks a portion of them. The profile shows roughly 13,000 clones, over 80% of them singletons. This sequence joins TRBV28 and TRBJ1-1; 7 bases agree with TRBD1. The source of this sequence is an adult with rheumatoid arthritis. The sample was CD8+ T cells sorted from blood. CDR3 sequence (DNA): TGTGCCAGCAGGTTCTACAGGGGAGGTGTAAGGACTGAAGCTTTCTTT. It is translated as CASRFYRGGVRTEAFF.